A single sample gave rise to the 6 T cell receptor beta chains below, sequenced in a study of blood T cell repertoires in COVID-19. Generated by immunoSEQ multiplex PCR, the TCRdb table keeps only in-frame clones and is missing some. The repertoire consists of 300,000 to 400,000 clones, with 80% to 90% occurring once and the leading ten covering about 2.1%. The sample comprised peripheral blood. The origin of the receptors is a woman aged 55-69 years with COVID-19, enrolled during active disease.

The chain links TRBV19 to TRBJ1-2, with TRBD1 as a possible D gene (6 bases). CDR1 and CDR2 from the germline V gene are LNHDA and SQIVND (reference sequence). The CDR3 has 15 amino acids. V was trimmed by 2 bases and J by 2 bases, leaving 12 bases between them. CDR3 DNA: TGTGCCAGTAGTATAATGGCAGGACAGAACTATGGCTACACCTTC. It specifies CASSIMAGQNYGYTF.

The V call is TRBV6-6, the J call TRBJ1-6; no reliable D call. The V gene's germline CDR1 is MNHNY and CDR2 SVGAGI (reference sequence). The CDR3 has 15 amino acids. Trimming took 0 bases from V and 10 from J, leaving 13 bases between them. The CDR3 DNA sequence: TGTGCCAGCAGTTACTCTCGGCGACACCCATCACCCCTCCACTTT. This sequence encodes CASSYSRRHPSPLHF.

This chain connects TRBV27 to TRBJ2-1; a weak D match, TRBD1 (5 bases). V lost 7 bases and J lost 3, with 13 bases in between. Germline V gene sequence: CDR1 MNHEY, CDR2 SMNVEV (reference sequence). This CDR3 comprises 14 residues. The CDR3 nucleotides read TGTGCCAGCACCTCTAACAGGCTCTACAATGAGCAGTTCTTC. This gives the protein CASTSNRLYNEQFF.

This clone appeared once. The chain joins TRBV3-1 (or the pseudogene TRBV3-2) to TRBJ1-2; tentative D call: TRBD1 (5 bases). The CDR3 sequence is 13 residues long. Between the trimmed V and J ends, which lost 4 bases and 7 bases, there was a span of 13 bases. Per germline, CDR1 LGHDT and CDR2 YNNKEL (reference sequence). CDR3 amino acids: CASSLRAGSGYTF. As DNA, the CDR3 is TGTGCCAGCAGCCTTAGGGCAGGGTCTGGCTACACCTTC.

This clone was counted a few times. CDR3 DNA: TGTGCCACGGTAGGGGGCTACGAGCAGTACTTC. This gives the protein CATVGGYEQYF. The rearrangement joins TRBV28 to TRBJ2-7; D possibly corresponds to TRBD1 (6 bases). Germline V gives CDR1 MDHEN, CDR2 SYDVKM. CDR3 length: 11 amino acids. Between the trimmed V and J ends, which lost 10 bases and 3 bases, there was a span of 10 bases.

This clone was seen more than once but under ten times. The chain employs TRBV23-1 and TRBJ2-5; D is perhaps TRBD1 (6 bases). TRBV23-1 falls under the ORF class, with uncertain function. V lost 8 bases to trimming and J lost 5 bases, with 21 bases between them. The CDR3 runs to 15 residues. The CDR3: CASPAVGTSRETQYF. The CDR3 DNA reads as TGCGCCAGCCCAGCAGTAGGGACAAGTAGGGAGACCCAGTACTTC.